The 18 T cell receptor beta chains below come from one sample, sequenced in a study of T cells in Graves' hyperthyroidism and ophthalmopathy. Researchers amplified the TCR beta CDR3 regions from RNA transcripts. The HTBI primer set was used in a first-round RT-PCR of the TCR CDR3. TCRdb re-called the multiplex PCR reads through MiXCR, storing one row per CDR3 protein. The sample carries a few hundred thousand distinct CDR3 sequences, about 14% recorded once. The source material was blood. The receptors derive from a woman aged 35 to 49 with Graves' hyperthyroidism.

The sample holds many counts of this clonotype. This chain uses TRBV28 with TRBJ1-1; D remains ambiguous. The CDR3 extends over 12 amino acids. CDR1 MDHEN and CDR2 SYDVKM come from the germline V gene. Trimming cost V 9 bases and J 4 bases, with 12 bases left between them. The CDR3 region is CASRRVSTEAFF. The CDR3 coding sequence is TGTGCCAGTAGACGGGTCTCCACTGAAGCTTTCTTT.

This clonotype has ten or more counts. The chain couples TRBV3-1 to TRBJ2-7; D could derive from TRBD1 or TRBD2 (5 bases each). CDR3 length: 15 amino acids. V lost 4 bases, J lost 3 bases, and 16 bases lay in between. The germline CDR1 and CDR2 sequences are LGHDT and YNNKEL (reference sequence). CDR3 DNA sequence: TGTGCCAGCAGCCGCCAGTTGGGGGTTGGCTACGAGCAGTACTTC. Its translation is CASSRQLGVGYEQYF.

This clonotype was found many times. The chain uses TRBV5-1 and TRBJ2-3, with TRBD2 identical over 9 bases. Unmatched junction bases numbered 5, after V lost 0 bases and J lost 3 bases. The CDR3 sequence is 16 residues long. Germline V gene data show CDR1 as SGHRS and CDR2 as YFSETQ. CDR3 DNA sequence: TGCGCCAGCAGCTTGGCGGGTAGCGGGAGTACAGATACGCAGTATTTT. Protein product: CASSLAGSGSTDTQYF.

This chain links TRBV25-1 with TRBJ1-4; the match to TRBD1 covers 8 bases. CDR1 and CDR2 (germline): MGHDK, SYGVNS. The CDR3 sequence is 13 residues long. J gave up 6 bases and V 7 bases, and 4 bases lay outside the gene matches. This CDR3 reads CASNRGSDEKLFF. CDR3 coding DNA: TGTGCCAGCAACAGGGGGAGCGATGAAAAACTGTTTTTT. The full variable domain, its missing parts supplied by reference TRBV25-1 and TRBJ1-4, is EADIYQTPRYLVIGTGKKITLECSQTMGHDKMYWYQQDPGMELHLIHYSYGVNSTEKGDLSSESTVSRIRTEHFPLTLESARPSHTSQYLCASNRGSDEKLFFGSGTQLSVL.

This clonotype was counted only a few times. The chain couples TRBV27 to TRBJ2-1, with TRBD2 identical over 7 bases. The CDR3 runs to 14 residues. The J segment lost 1 base and the V segment lost 10 bases, leaving 7 bases of the junction unmatched. The germline V gene encodes CDR1 MNHEY and CDR2 SMNVEV (reference sequence). The CDR3 protein is CATELARSYNEQFF. CDR3 DNA: TGTGCCACCGAACTAGCGAGATCCTACAATGAGCAGTTCTTC.

The sample holds a few counts of this clonotype. The chain employs TRBV11-2 and TRBJ2-6; weak D call: TRBD1 (6 bases). The germline CDR1 and CDR2 sequences are SGHAT and FQNNGV. This CDR3 contains 19 residues. With 0 bases removed from V and 0 bases from J, the gap between germline ends came to 15 bases. CDR3 residues: CASSLEPGVIDSGANVLTF. For the CDR3, the DNA is TGTGCCAGCAGCTTAGAACCAGGGGTGATAGACTCTGGGGCCAACGTCCTGACTTTC.

The sample holds many counts of this clonotype. The chain links TRBV11-3 to TRBJ2-7; 8 bases map to TRBD2. The CDR3 runs to 14 residues. Trimming at V came to 6 bases and at J to 5 bases, leaving 9 bases not matched to a gene. Germline-derived CDR1 and CDR2 are SGHNT and YENEEA. The CDR3 protein is CASSSGLGQDEQYF. The CDR3, as DNA: TGTGCCAGCAGTTCGGGACTAGGCCAGGACGAGCAGTACTTC.

This clonotype has just a few counts. The chain joins TRBV20-1 to TRBJ2-7, with D uncertain. The V gene lost 3 bases and the J gene lost 5 bases, with 11 bases spanning the gap. The CDR3 covers 12 residues. Germline V gives CDR1 DFQATT, CDR2 SNEGSKA (reference sequence). The CDR3 spells CSARVHGNEQYF. CDR3 nucleotide sequence: TGCAGTGCTAGGGTGCACGGCAACGAGCAGTACTTC.

J is TRBJ2-5 and V is TRBV4-1; D remains ambiguous. Between the trimmed V and J ends, which lost 1 base and 0 bases, there was a span of 15 bases. CDR1 and CDR2 (germline): MGHRA, YSYEKL. CDR3 size: 17 residues. CDR3 nucleotide sequence: TGCGCCAGCAGCCAAGTCCCAGCGATCCCGTACCAAGAGACCCAGTACTTC. Protein sequence: CASSQVPAIPYQETQYF.

This rearrangement joins TRBV5-4 to TRBJ1-1; D is unresolved. The CDR3 length is 14 residues. Trimming pared 1 base from V and 3 bases from J, leaving 10 bases between. Germline V CDR1 and CDR2: SGHNT, YYREEE (reference sequence). CDR3: CASSLRESDTEAFF. CDR3 nucleotides: TGTGCCAGCAGCTTGCGCGAGAGCGACACTGAAGCTTTCTTT.

J is TRBJ1-3 and V is TRBV9, with D unresolved. The CDR3 totals 15 residues. The ends were cut back, 0 bases at V and 1 base at J, with 8 bases in the middle. CDR1 and CDR2 (germline): SGDLS, YYNGEE. The CDR3 nucleotides are TGTGCCAGCAGCGTAGAGCTGGGTTCTGGAAACACCATATATTTT. Residues: CASSVELGSGNTIYF.

The gene calls are TRBV19 and TRBJ2-3, with 10 bases aligning to TRBD1. This CDR3 is built from 16 residues. After removal of 10 bases from V and 0 bases from J, the junction contained 10 bases not matched to a gene. Germline CDR1 LNHDA, CDR2 SQIVND (reference sequence). The CDR3 region has the DNA TGTGCCACCCGGGACAGGGGACTCGCTAGCACAGATACGCAGTATTTT. This encodes CATRDRGLASTDTQYF.

The chain employs TRBV27 and TRBJ2-7; 7 bases align to TRBD1. Trimming removed 6 bases from V and 3 bases from J; junction bases left unmatched: 8. The length of the CDR3 is 14 residues. Germline loops: CDR1 MNHEY, CDR2 SMNVEV (reference sequence). CDR3 sequence reads: CASSSYGDSYEQYF. The CDR3 nucleotides are TGTGCCAGCAGCAGTTATGGGGACAGCTACGAGCAGTACTTC.

V and J are TRBV28 and TRBJ2-1; D gene ambiguous. The CDR3 covers 15 residues. CDR1 is MDHEN, CDR2 SYDVKM, per germline. Trimming took 3 bases from V and 3 from J, leaving 12 bases between them. This chain's CDR3 is CASSLWGKGYNEQFF. As DNA, the CDR3 is TGTGCCAGCAGTTTGTGGGGAAAAGGCTACAATGAGCAGTTCTTC.

In its sample, this clonotype was seen many times. The V and J genes are TRBV27 and TRBJ2-1, with 8 bases lining up with TRBD2. This CDR3 region has 15 residues. The germline V gene has CDR1 MNHEY and CDR2 SMNVEV (reference sequence). The V gene end was trimmed by 8 bases and the J gene end by 3 bases; junction bases not matched to a gene: 9. This chain's CDR3 is CASGRGGIVYNEQFF. CDR3 coding DNA: TGTGCCAGCGGGCGCGGGGGGATAGTCTACAATGAGCAGTTCTTC.

This chain uses TRBV12-3 or TRBV12-4 with TRBJ1-2, with D hard to call. Trimming shortened V by 5 bases and J by 2 bases, and 9 bases separated the two germline ends. The CDR3 is 13 amino acids. CDR3 in amino acids: CASSPPINYGYTF. Here the CDR3 DNA reads TGTGCCAGCAGTCCACCGATAAACTATGGCTACACCTTC.

This clonotype was counted a single time. The J gene is TRBJ1-5, the V gene TRBV6-1, with TRBD1 as a possible D gene (6 bases). The ends were cut back, 7 bases at V and 5 bases at J, with 15 bases in the middle. This CDR3 comprises 14 residues. CDR1 and CDR2 (germline): MNHNS, SASEGT. CDR3 protein: CASTGTSSYQPQHF. The CDR3, as DNA: TGTGCCAGCACTGGGACATCCTCTTATCAGCCCCAGCATTTT.

Ten or more counts support this clonotype. V and J are TRBV27 and TRBJ2-3, with TRBD2 matching 8 bases. This CDR3 is 14 amino acids long. Germline V gives CDR1 MNHEY, CDR2 SMNVEV (reference sequence). Germline trimming cut 5 bases from V and 8 bases from J; bases unmatched to any gene: 9. In DNA form, the CDR3 reads TGTGCCAGCAGTCCCCGGGATAGCGGGACTACGCAGTATTTT. It is translated as CASSPRDSGTTQYF.